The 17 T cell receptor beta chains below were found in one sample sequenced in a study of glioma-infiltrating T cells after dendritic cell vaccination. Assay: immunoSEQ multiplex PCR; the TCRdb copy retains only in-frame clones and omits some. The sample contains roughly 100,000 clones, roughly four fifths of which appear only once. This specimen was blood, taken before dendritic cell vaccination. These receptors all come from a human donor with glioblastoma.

CDR3 region: CAISEFEYGYTF. The CDR3 nucleotides read TGTGCCATCAGTGAGTTCGAGTATGGCTACACCTTC. This chain connects TRBV10-3 to TRBJ1-2; D is unresolved. Germline V gene data show CDR1 as ENHRY and CDR2 as SYGVKD. Trimming shortened V by 1 base and J by 5 bases, and 5 bases separated the two germline ends. CDR3 length: 12 residues.

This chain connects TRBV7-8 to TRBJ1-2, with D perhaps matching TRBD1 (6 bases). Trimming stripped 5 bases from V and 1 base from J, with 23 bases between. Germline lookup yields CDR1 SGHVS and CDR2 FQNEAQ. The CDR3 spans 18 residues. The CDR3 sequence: CASSRSGGGGLDNYGYTF. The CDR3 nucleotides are TGTGCCAGCAGCCGGTCCGGGGGGGGCGGGTTAGATAACTATGGCTACACCTTC.

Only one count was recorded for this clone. The CDR3 is CSVAAGSQDEQYF. The CDR3 DNA follows: TGCAGCGTTGCGGCTGGCTCTCAGGACGAGCAGTACTTC. This chain connects TRBV29-1 to TRBJ2-7; D is ambiguous. This CDR3 is built from 13 residues. V lost 4 bases, J lost 5 bases, and 15 bases lay in between. Germline V CDR1 and CDR2: SQVTM, ANQGSEA.

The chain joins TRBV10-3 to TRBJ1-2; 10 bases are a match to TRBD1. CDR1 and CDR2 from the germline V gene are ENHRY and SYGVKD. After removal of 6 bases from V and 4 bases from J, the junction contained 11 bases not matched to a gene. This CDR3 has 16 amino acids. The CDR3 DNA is TGTGCCATCAGGGGACAGGGGATCTATCTAAGCTATGGCTACACCTTC. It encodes CAIRGQGIYLSYGYTF.

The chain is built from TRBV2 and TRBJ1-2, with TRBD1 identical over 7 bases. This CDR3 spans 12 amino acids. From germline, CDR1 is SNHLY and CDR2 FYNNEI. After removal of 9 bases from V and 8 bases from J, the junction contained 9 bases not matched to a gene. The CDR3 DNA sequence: TGTGCCAGTAATCAGGGGGTGGGCGGCTACACCTTC. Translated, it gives CASNQGVGGYTF.

The CDR3 protein is CASSPVSGRERGYTF. The CDR3 coding sequence is TGTGCCAGCAGCCCCGTTTCTGGCAGGGAACGTGGCTACACCTTC. The chain has TRBV11-2 and TRBJ1-2; D is perhaps TRBD1 (5 bases). The CDR3 is made up of 15 amino acids. Germline values: CDR1 SGHAT, CDR2 FQNNGV. Trimming took off 5 bases at V and 7 bases at J, with 20 bases between the two ends.

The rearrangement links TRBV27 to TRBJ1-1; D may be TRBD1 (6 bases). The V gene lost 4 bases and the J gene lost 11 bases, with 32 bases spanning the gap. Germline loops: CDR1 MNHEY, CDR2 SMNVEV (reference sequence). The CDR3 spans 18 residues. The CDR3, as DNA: TGTGCCAGCAGTTCGACCCGAACCTTTTACCGGGACAATCGACTGGCTTTCTTT. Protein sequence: CASSSTRTFYRDNRLAFF.

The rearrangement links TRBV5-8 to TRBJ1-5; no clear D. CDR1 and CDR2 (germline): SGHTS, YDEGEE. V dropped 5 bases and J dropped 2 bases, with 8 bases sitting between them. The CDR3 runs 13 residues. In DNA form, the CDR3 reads TGTGCCAGCAGTCTATACGGCAATCAGCCCCAGCATTTT. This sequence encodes CASSLYGNQPQHF. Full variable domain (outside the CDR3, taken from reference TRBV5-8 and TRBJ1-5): EAGVTQSPTHLIKTRGQQATLRCSPISGHTSVYWYQQALGLGLQFLLWYDEGEERNRGNFPPRFSGRQFPNYSSELNVNALELEDSALYLCASSLYGNQPQHFGDGTRLSIL.

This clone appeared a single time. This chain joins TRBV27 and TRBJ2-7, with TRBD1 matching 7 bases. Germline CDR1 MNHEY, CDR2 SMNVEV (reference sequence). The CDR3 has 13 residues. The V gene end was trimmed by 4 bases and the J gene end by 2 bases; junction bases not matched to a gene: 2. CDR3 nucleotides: TGTGCCAGCAGTTATGGGACAGCCTACGAGCAGTACTTC. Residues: CASSYGTAYEQYF.

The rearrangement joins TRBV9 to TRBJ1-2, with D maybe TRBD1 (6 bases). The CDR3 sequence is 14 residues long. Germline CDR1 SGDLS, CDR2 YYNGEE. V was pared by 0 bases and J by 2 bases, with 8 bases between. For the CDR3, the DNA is TGTGCCAGCAGCGTAGCAGGGGCGAACTATGGCTACACCTTC. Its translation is CASSVAGANYGYTF.

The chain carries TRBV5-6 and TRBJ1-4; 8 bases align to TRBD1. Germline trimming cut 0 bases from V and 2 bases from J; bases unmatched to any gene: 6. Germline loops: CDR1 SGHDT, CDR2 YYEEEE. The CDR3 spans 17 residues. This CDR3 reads CASSLGTGMVTNEKLFF. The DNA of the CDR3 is TGTGCCAGCAGCTTGGGGACAGGGATGGTTACTAATGAAAAACTGTTTTTT.

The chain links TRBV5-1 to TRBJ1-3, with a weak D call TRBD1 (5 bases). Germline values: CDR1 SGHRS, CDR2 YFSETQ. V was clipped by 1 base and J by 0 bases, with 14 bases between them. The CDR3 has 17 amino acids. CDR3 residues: CASSLWSPRDSGNTIYF. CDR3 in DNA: TGCGCCAGCAGCTTGTGGTCCCCCAGGGACTCTGGAAACACCATATATTTT.

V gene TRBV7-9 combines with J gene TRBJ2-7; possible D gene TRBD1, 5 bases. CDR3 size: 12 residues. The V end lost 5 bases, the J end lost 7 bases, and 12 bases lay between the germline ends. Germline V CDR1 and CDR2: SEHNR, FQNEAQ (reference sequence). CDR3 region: CASSPLRQEQYF. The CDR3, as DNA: TGTGCCAGCAGCCCGCTACGACAGGAGCAGTACTTC.

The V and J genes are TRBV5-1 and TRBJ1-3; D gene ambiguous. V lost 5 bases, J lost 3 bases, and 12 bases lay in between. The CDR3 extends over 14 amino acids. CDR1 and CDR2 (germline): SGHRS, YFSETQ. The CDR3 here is CASREASGGNTIYF. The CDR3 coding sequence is TGCGCCAGCAGAGAGGCCAGCGGTGGAAACACCATATATTTT.

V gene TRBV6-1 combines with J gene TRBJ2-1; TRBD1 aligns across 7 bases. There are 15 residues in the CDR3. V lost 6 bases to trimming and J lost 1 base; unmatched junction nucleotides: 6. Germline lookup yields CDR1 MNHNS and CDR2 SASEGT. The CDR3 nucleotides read TGTGCCAGCAGCGCATACAGGGGATCCTACAATGAGCAGTTCTTC. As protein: CASSAYRGSYNEQFF.

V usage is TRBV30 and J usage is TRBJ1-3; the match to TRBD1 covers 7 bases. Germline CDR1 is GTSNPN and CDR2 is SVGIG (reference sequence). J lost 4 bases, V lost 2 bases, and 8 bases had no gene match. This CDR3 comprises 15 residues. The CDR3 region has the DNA TGTGCCTGGAGTCTCCGGAGGGGGCCAGGAAACACCATATATTTT. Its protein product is CAWSLRRGPGNTIYF.

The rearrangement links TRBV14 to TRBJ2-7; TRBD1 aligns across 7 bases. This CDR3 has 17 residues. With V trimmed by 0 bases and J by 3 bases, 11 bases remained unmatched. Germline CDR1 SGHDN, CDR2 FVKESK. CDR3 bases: TGTGCCAGCAGCCAAGATGAGGCAGGGGGAGTTCTCTACGAGCAGTACTTC. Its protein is CASSQDEAGGVLYEQYF.